This passage covers 6 T cell receptor beta chains from one sample sequenced in a study of regulatory T cells in long-lasting Graves disease. As to time point: newly diagnosed GD, antithyroid drugs for less than 3 months. PBMCs were the source of the RNA used for TCR sequencing. According to the study, TCR beta libraries were built with iRepertoire HTBI primers and CDR3-region Arm-PCR. TCRdb passed the multiplex PCR reads through MiXCR, listing each CDR3 protein once. The sample lists approximately 230,000 distinct CDR3 sequences, around 20% occurring once. The specimen comprised peripheral blood mononuclear cells (PBMCs), sampled at new diagnosis, from a patient treated with antithyroid drugs. Receptors were obtained from a female donor with Graves disease.

This clonotype was observed many times. This CDR3 reads CASSLGLAGDEQYF. In nucleotides, the CDR3 is TGTGCCAGCAGCTTAGGACTAGCGGGAGACGAGCAGTACTTC. The V gene is TRBV11-2, the J gene TRBJ2-7; TRBD2 aligns across 12 bases. Unmatched junction bases numbered 0, after V lost 1 base and J lost 5 bases. This CDR3 contains 14 residues. Germline CDR1 is SGHAT and CDR2 is FQNNGV.

This clonotype was counted at least ten times. The chain uses TRBV7-9 and TRBJ1-6, with D tentatively TRBD1 (5 bases). Per germline, CDR1 SEHNR and CDR2 FQNEAQ (reference sequence). This CDR3 comprises 15 residues. Trimming took off 0 bases at V and 7 bases at J, with 10 bases between the two ends. CDR3 residues: CASSLARGDNSPLHF. Here the CDR3 DNA reads TGTGCCAGCAGCTTAGCGCGCGGGGACAATTCACCCCTCCACTTT.

Of note for this clonotype: Just one base apart from a much larger clone, this may be a read error. The V call is TRBV2, the J call TRBJ2-1, with 9 positions matching TRBD2. Germline V gives CDR1 SNHLY, CDR2 FYNNEI. The CDR3 is 17 amino acids. J was trimmed by 8 bases and V by 6 bases; bases with no gene match: 17. In nucleotides, the CDR3 is TGTGCCAGCAGGTTGCCTCTAGGGACTAGCTGGATTTATGAGCAGTTCTTC. Translating gives CASRLPLGTSWIYEQFF.

This clonotype was counted ten times or more. This chain joins TRBV10-1 and TRBJ2-2; 8 bases agree with TRBD2. The CDR3 is 14 residues long. Germline values: CDR1 WNHNN, CDR2 SYGVQD (reference sequence). V lost 6 bases, J lost 7 bases, and 7 bases stayed unmatched. The CDR3: CASSPAGDHGELFF. In nucleotides, the CDR3 is TGCGCCAGCAGCCCAGCGGGAGATCACGGGGAGCTGTTTTTT.

Of note for this clonotype: Mismatch with germline at one junction end may stem from a read error. This chain joins TRBV6-1 and TRBJ2-2; 9 bases are a match to TRBD2. The CDR3 contains 13 residues. Germline CDR1 is MNHNS and CDR2 is SASEGT. The CDR3 here is CAGRLAVPGELFF. The DNA for the CDR3 is TGTGCCGGCAGACTAGCGGTGCCCGGGGAGCTGTTTTTT.

In its sample, this clonotype was seen a few times. This chain uses TRBV7-8 with TRBJ1-2; D call uncertain. Germline CDR1 reads SGHVS; CDR2 reads FQNEAQ. The CDR3 sequence is 15 residues long. The V gene lost 0 bases and the J gene lost 3 bases, with 11 bases spanning the gap. In DNA, the CDR3 is TGTGCCAGCAGCTTAGCCCCGGGGAGGGACTATGGCTACACCTTC. Its protein product is CASSLAPGRDYGYTF.